This T cell receptor beta chain is from a study of blood T cell repertoires in COVID-19. Sequenced by immunoSEQ multiplex PCR; TCRdb stores in-frame clones only, minus some. The data hold about 440,000 clones, with approximately 90% observed a single time. Trimming cost V 5 bases and J 2 bases; bases outside gene matches: 8. The CDR3 runs 15 residues. Germline V gives CDR1 SGHVS, CDR2 FNYEAQ. Sequencing was performed on peripheral blood. The chain couples TRBV7-6 to TRBJ2-5, with 7 bases matching TRBD2. The receptor was isolated from a woman aged 25 to 39 with acute or convalescent COVID-19. CDR3 region: CASSPWAGEQETQYF. The CDR3 DNA reads as TGTGCCAGCAGCCCCTGGGCGGGGGAACAAGAGACCCAGTACTTC.